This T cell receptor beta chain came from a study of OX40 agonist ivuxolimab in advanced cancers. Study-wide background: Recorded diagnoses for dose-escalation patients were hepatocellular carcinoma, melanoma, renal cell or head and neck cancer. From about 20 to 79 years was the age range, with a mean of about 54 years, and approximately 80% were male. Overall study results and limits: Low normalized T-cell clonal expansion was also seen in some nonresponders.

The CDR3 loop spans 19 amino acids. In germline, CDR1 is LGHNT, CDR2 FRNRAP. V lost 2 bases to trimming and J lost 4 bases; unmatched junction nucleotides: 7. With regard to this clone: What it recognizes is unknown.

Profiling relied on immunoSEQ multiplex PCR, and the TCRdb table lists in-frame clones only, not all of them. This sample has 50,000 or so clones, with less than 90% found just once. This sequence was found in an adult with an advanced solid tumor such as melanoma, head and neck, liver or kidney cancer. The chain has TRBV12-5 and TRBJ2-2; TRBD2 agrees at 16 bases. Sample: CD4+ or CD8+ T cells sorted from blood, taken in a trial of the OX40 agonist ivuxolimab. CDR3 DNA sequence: TGTGCTAGTGGTTTGTTAACCGGGACTAGCGGGGGGGCCACCGGGGAGCTGTTTTTT. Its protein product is CASGLLTGTSGGATGELFF.